The 30 T cell receptor beta chains listed next were all sequenced from one sample in a study of T cell repertoires in ileal Crohn's disease. Measured with immunoSEQ multiplex PCR; TCRdb has only the in-frame clones, and not every one. Among roughly 13,000 clones, less than 85% were seen once, and the ten largest hold 5.5% to 7%. What was sequenced was ileal tissue. Receptors were obtained from an adult with Crohn's disease.

This chain joins TRBV2 and TRBJ1-5; D is possibly TRBD1 (5 bases). Trimming left V 4 bases short and J 4 bases short, with 14 bases between. Germline CDR1 reads SNHLY; CDR2 reads FYNNEI. This CDR3 is built from 15 residues. The DNA of the CDR3 is TGTGCCAGCAGTGGGCGGGGGAGGTGGAATCAGCCCCAGCATTTT. Residues: CASSGRGRWNQPQHF.

The sample holds a few counts of this clone. This rearrangement joins TRBV6-1 to TRBJ1-2, with D unresolved. The CDR3 covers 13 residues. The germline CDR1 and CDR2 sequences are MNHNS and SASEGT. The V gene lost 1 base and the J gene lost 4 bases, with 7 bases spanning the gap. The CDR3 DNA reads TGTGCCAGCAGTGAAGGACCGGGCTATGGCTACACCTTC. It is translated as CASSEGPGYGYTF.

The V call is TRBV6-6, the J call TRBJ2-3; TRBD2 agrees at 9 bases. Germline V lookup: CDR1 MNHNY, CDR2 SVGAGI (reference sequence). The CDR3 is 15 residues long. Unmatched junction bases numbered 8, after V lost 2 bases and J lost 8 bases. CDR3 sequence: CASSYESGGSGTQYF. CDR3 sequence (DNA): TGTGCCAGCAGTTACGAGAGCGGGGGGTCAGGTACGCAGTATTTT.

This sequence joins TRBV2 and TRBJ1-2; D remains ambiguous. V was clipped by 2 bases and J by 2 bases, with 6 bases between them. The germline V gene encodes CDR1 SNHLY and CDR2 FYNNEI. The CDR3 totals 13 residues. CDR3 coding DNA: TGTGCCAGCAGTGAAACCGTGAACTATGGCTACACCTTC. Its protein is CASSETVNYGYTF.

This rearrangement joins TRBV5-5 to TRBJ1-2; perhaps TRBD1 as D (5 bases). Deletions cut 1 base from V and 2 bases from J, with 9 bases between. This CDR3 contains 14 residues. Germline V gene data show CDR1 as SGHKS and CDR2 as YYEKEE (reference sequence). CDR3 in amino acids: CASSLSTGNYGYTF. The CDR3 DNA sequence: TGTGCCAGCAGCTTGAGTACAGGCAACTATGGCTACACCTTC.

The chain uses TRBV4-1 and TRBJ2-3; 8 nucleotides agree with TRBD2. This CDR3 spans 16 amino acids. Trimming took 3 bases from V and 2 from J; bases not matched to a gene: 7. CDR1 and CDR2 from the germline V gene are MGHRA and YSYEKL. CDR3 DNA sequence: TGCGCCAGCAGCCATGTAAGCGGGGGCAACACAGATACGCAGTATTTT. It codes for CASSHVSGGNTDTQYF.

This chain joins TRBV5-4 and TRBJ2-5, with 10 bases fitting TRBD2. The V gene end was trimmed by 5 bases and the J gene end by 4 bases; junction bases not matched to a gene: 2. CDR3 length equals 13 residues. CDR1 SGHNT and CDR2 YYREEE come from the germline V gene (reference sequence). This chain's CDR3 is CASSKRGGETQYF. CDR3 nucleotides: TGTGCCAGCAGTAAGCGGGGGGGAGAGACCCAGTACTTC.

This clone occurred once. J is TRBJ2-5 and V is TRBV7-6; D possibly uses TRBD1 or TRBD2 (7 bases each). V lost 1 base and J lost 5, with 23 bases in between. This CDR3 has 18 amino acids. Germline CDR1 is SGHVS and CDR2 is FNYEAQ. The CDR3 reads CASSLDVGGGAGEETQYF. As DNA, the CDR3 is TGTGCCAGCAGCTTAGACGTTGGAGGGGGCGCGGGGGAGGAGACCCAGTACTTC.

This chain connects TRBV29-1 to TRBJ2-3; D is unclear. V gave up 5 bases and J gave up 4 bases, with 22 bases separating them. The CDR3 is made up of 16 amino acids. Germline V CDR1 and CDR2: SQVTM, ANQGSEA. The CDR3 coding sequence is TGCAGCGTTTCCCCCGCTCGGACCGCTTCCCCAGATACGCAGTATTTT. As protein: CSVSPARTASPDTQYF.

As for this clone: At one end, the junction sequence differs from germline, possibly due to a read error. The V call is TRBV25-1, the J call TRBJ1-6; 7 nucleotides align to TRBD1. Germline CDR1 and CDR2: MGHDK and SYGVNS. The CDR3 covers 14 residues. The CDR3: CATSGGQHNSPLHF. In nucleotides, the CDR3 is TGTGCCACCAGTGGGGGACAGCACAATTCACCCCTCCACTTT.

This rearrangement joins TRBV5-4 to TRBJ2-2; D possibly corresponds to TRBD2 (6 bases). The germline V and J ends were trimmed by 5 bases and 2 bases, with 13 bases remaining between them. The CDR3 extends over 15 amino acids. Germline CDR1 SGHNT, CDR2 YYREEE (reference sequence). The CDR3 here is CASSSGTGNTGELFF. The CDR3 DNA reads as TGTGCCAGCAGTTCAGGGACTGGCAACACCGGGGAGCTGTTTTTT.

The rearrangement uses TRBV5-6 and TRBJ1-4; D not resolved. The germline V and J ends were trimmed by 5 bases and 8 bases, with 22 bases remaining between them. The CDR3 length is 16 residues. Germline loops: CDR1 SGHDT, CDR2 YYEEEE. For the CDR3, the DNA is TGTGCCAGCAGTTCCGAGAAAGATATTAAGTTAGAAAAACTGTTTTTT. Protein sequence: CASSSEKDIKLEKLFF.

The V gene is TRBV29-1, the J gene TRBJ2-3; TRBD2 is a possible D gene (7 bases). Trimming cost V 6 bases and J 4 bases, with 17 bases left between them. The V gene's germline CDR1 is SQVTM and CDR2 ANQGSEA. This CDR3 spans 14 amino acids. CDR3 sequence: CSVLGGGASDTQYF. DNA of the CDR3: TGCAGCGTCCTGGGGGGGGGGGCTTCAGATACGCAGTATTTT.

The gene calls are TRBV19 and TRBJ1-5, with TRBD1 as a possible D gene (5 bases). The germline V gene encodes CDR1 LNHDA and CDR2 SQIVND (reference sequence). Trimming stripped 4 bases from V and 4 bases from J, with 11 bases between. The CDR3 is made up of 14 amino acids. The CDR3 DNA follows: TGTGCCAGTAGTACTTCGGGGGGGAATCAGCCCCAGCATTTT. Translation: CASSTSGGNQPQHF.

The CDR3 sequence is CASRGGGENYGYTF. DNA for the CDR3: TGTGCCAGCAGGGGGGGCGGGGAAAACTATGGCTACACCTTC. The V call is TRBV28, the J call TRBJ1-2; maybe TRBD1 (6 bases). The germline CDR1 and CDR2 sequences are MDHEN and SYDVKM. V dropped 6 bases and J dropped 2 bases, with 13 bases sitting between them. The CDR3 length is 14 residues.

In regard to this clone: Other DNA sequences in the sample encode the same CDR3. The rearrangement links TRBV28 to TRBJ1-5, with D unclear. In germline, CDR1 is MDHEN, CDR2 SYDVKM. The V end was cut by 6 bases, the J end by 5 bases, with 5 bases between. There are 11 residues in the CDR3. DNA of the CDR3: TGTGCCAGCAGCTCAGATCAGCCCCAGCATTTT. It is translated as CASSSDQPQHF.

V is TRBV7-9 and J is TRBJ1-5, with D possibly TRBD1 on 6 matching bases. This CDR3 is built from 17 residues. Germline V CDR1 and CDR2: SEHNR, FQNEAQ (reference sequence). Trimming removed 3 bases from V and 4 bases from J, with 19 bases in between. CDR3 in DNA: TGTGCCAGCAGCTTGGAAGGGGGAGGGACGAGGAATCAGCCCCAGCATTTT. Residues: CASSLEGGGTRNQPQHF.

The chain carries TRBV5-1 and TRBJ2-3; tentative D call: TRBD2 (6 bases). The CDR3 length is 16 residues. Germline V lookup: CDR1 SGHRS, CDR2 YFSETQ. The ends were cut back, 2 bases at V and 0 bases at J, with 13 bases in the middle. The CDR3: CASSLDSGLSTDTQYF. As DNA, the CDR3 is TGCGCCAGCAGCTTAGATTCGGGACTCAGCACAGATACGCAGTATTTT.

Within the sample, this clone is medium-sized. V and J are TRBV6-1 and TRBJ2-7, with D perhaps TRBD2 (5 bases). The germline V gene has CDR1 MNHNS and CDR2 SASEGT. V lost 2 bases and J lost 0, with 14 bases in between. The CDR3 is 16 amino acids. CDR3 coding DNA: TGTGCCAGCAGTGAATCGGGGTCAAGGAGCTCCTACGAGCAGTACTTC. Translation gives CASSESGSRSSYEQYF.

The chain links TRBV4-1 to TRBJ2-3; TRBD2 agrees at 9 bases. Germline V gives CDR1 MGHRA, CDR2 YSYEKL. This CDR3 region has 16 residues. Unmatched junction bases numbered 5, after V lost 0 bases and J lost 4 bases. The CDR3 nucleotides read TGCGCCAGCAGCCAAGAGGGGCGGGGGGGGTCAGATACGCAGTATTTT. Its protein is CASSQEGRGGSDTQYF.

The V and J genes are TRBV18 and TRBJ1-1; no firm D call. Trimming removed 4 bases from V and 1 base from J, with 10 bases in between. The CDR3 totals 14 residues. Germline CDR1 is KGHSH and CDR2 is LQKENI. CDR3 amino acids: CASSQGRGNTEAFF. The CDR3 DNA reads as TGTGCCAGCTCACAAGGCCGGGGGAACACTGAAGCTTTCTTT. The variable domain in full, completed from reference TRBV18 and TRBJ1-1, reads NAGVMQNPRHLVRRRGQEARLRCSPMKGHSHVYWYRQLPEEGLKFMVYLQKENIIDESGMPKERFSAEFPKEGPSILRIQQVVRGDSAAYFCASSQGRGNTEAFFGQGTRLTVV.

This chain connects TRBV21-1 to TRBJ1-5. TRBV21-1 is marked as a pseudogene. The CDR3 runs to 17 residues. CDR3 protein: CASSRRWSKKDNQPQHF. The CDR3, as DNA: TGTGCCAGCAGCCGACGTTGGTCCAAAAAGGACAATCAGCCCCAGCATTTT.

The V call is TRBV6-6, the J call TRBJ1-2; D not certain. The CDR3 totals 15 residues. Germline values: CDR1 MNHNY, CDR2 SVGAGI (reference sequence). The V end lost 6 bases, the J end lost 3 bases, and 17 bases lay between the germline ends. CDR3 sequence reads: CASRSRGSIDYGYTF. In nucleotides, the CDR3 is TGTGCCAGCAGATCCAGAGGCTCAATTGACTATGGCTACACCTTC.

In this sample, this clone turned up once. The rearrangement uses TRBV7-9 and TRBJ2-7, with 9 bases that match TRBD1. The CDR3 totals 14 residues. Germline assignment: CDR1 SEHNR and CDR2 FQNEAQ (reference sequence). With 4 bases clipped from V and 5 bases from J, the junction kept 6 bases outside the gene matches. Here the CDR3 reads CASSSGQGYHEQYF. The CDR3 DNA follows: TGTGCCAGCAGCTCCGGACAGGGGTACCACGAGCAGTACTTC.

V is TRBV4-1 and J is TRBJ2-3, with D tentatively TRBD2 (5 bases). The CDR3 totals 14 residues. Germline CDR1 reads MGHRA; CDR2 reads YSYEKL. V dropped 0 bases and J dropped 4 bases, with 8 bases sitting between them. CDR3 sequence reads: CASSQESRADTQYF. DNA for the CDR3: TGCGCCAGCAGCCAAGAGTCGCGGGCAGATACGCAGTATTTT.

In its sample, this clone was seen a few times. The V gene is TRBV5-4, the J gene TRBJ2-5; 15 bases align to TRBD2. V lost 5 bases to trimming and J lost 1 base; unmatched junction nucleotides: 6. Germline CDR1 reads SGHNT; CDR2 reads YYREEE (reference sequence). CDR3 length: 17 residues. The CDR3 region is CASRRGTSGGPQETQYF. CDR3 DNA: TGTGCCAGCAGACGAGGGACTAGCGGGGGGCCCCAAGAGACCCAGTACTTC.

CDR3 sequence (DNA): TGTGCCAGCAGTCCCACTCTACAGGGGAAGCACGAGCAGTACTTC. Translating gives CASSPTLQGKHEQYF. This rearrangement joins TRBV27 to TRBJ2-7, with 7 bases aligning to TRBD1. The CDR3 covers 15 residues. V lost 5 bases and J lost 5; bases outside the gene matches: 12. Germline CDR1 reads MNHEY; CDR2 reads SMNVEV (reference sequence).

The chain uses TRBV5-4 and TRBJ2-5, with D perhaps matching TRBD2 (6 bases). V lost 5 bases, J lost 5 bases, and 16 bases lay in between. The germline V gene has CDR1 SGHNT and CDR2 YYREEE (reference sequence). The CDR3 covers 14 residues. CDR3 nucleotide sequence: TGTGCCAGCAGTCGTACTAGCCCGTCGGAGACCCAGTACTTC. Translation gives CASSRTSPSETQYF.

The rearrangement links TRBV10-1 to TRBJ2-7; the D is unclear. Germline values: CDR1 WNHNN, CDR2 SYGVQD (reference sequence). The ends were cut back, 9 bases at V and 0 bases at J, with 21 bases in the middle. The CDR3 loop spans 16 amino acids. This CDR3 is CASDPPFDPSSYEQYF. CDR3 in DNA: TGCGCCAGTGACCCCCCGTTTGACCCGAGCTCCTACGAGCAGTACTTC.

J is TRBJ1-2 and V is TRBV7-2; no clear D gene. Trimming cost V 1 base and J 1 base, with 4 bases left between them. Germline V gene lookup returns CDR1 SGHTA and CDR2 FQGNSA. The CDR3 has 13 residues. The CDR3 is CASSLDSNYGYTF. CDR3 nucleotides: TGTGCCAGCAGCTTAGACAGTAACTATGGCTACACCTTC.